Presented here are 27 T cell receptor beta chains from one specimen sequenced in a study of blood T cells in healthy people across ages. A J-beta primer mix and a sample-barcoded 5' primer were used in a second PCR of about 7 to 12 cycles. In TCRdb, the 5' RACE reads were re-called with MiXCR into one record per CDR3 protein. The sample carries about 750,000 distinct CDR3 sequences, about 55% recorded once. The specimen was blood. The source of these receptors is an elderly man in good health.

This clonotype was picked up a small number of times. The CDR3 sequence: CAISLSGGSYNEQFF. DNA for the CDR3: TGTGCCATCAGTCTTAGCGGAGGCTCCTACAATGAGCAGTTCTTC. The V and J genes are TRBV10-3 and TRBJ2-1, with D possibly matching TRBD2 (6 bases). Germline V CDR1 and CDR2: ENHRY, SYGVKD. The ends were cut back, 5 bases at V and 0 bases at J, with 11 bases in the middle. The CDR3 consists of 15 residues.

Comment on this clonotype: An end of the junction differs from the germline gene, which may be a read error. The gene calls are TRBV5-1 and TRBJ2-7, with 9 bases identical to TRBD2. The CDR3 is 14 residues long. Germline-derived CDR1 and CDR2 are SGHRS and YFSETQ. CDR3 sequence reads: CVSSFRAGGYEQYF. CDR3 nucleotides: TGCGTCAGCAGCTTTAGAGCGGGAGGCTACGAGCAGTACTTC.

This chain joins TRBV6-5 and TRBJ1-1; no reliable D call. Per germline, CDR1 MNHEY and CDR2 SVGAGI. This CDR3 has 14 amino acids. The V end lost 4 bases, the J end lost 0 bases, and 9 bases lay between the germline ends. As DNA, the CDR3 is TGTGCCAGCAGTTTTGGAGCCTTGAACACTGAAGCTTTCTTT. This translates into CASSFGALNTEAFF.

The V call is TRBV20-1, the J call TRBJ2-3; D perhaps matches TRBD2 (6 bases). This CDR3 is 15 amino acids long. V dropped 6 bases and J dropped 0 bases, with 16 bases sitting between them. Looked up from germline, CDR1 is DFQATT and CDR2 is SNEGSKA (reference sequence). CDR3 coding DNA: TGCAGTGCGCCGGCCCCGGGACTTAGCACAGATACGCAGTATTTT. Translation: CSAPAPGLSTDTQYF.

The genes are TRBV29-1 and TRBJ2-7; no definite D call. The CDR3 extends over 12 amino acids. In germline, CDR1 is SQVTM, CDR2 ANQGSEA. V gave up 2 bases and J gave up 4 bases, with 9 bases separating them. DNA for the CDR3: TGCAGCGTTGAATCGAGGAGTTACGAGCAGTACTTC. Translated, it gives CSVESRSYEQYF.

Many counts were recorded for this clonotype. The chain employs TRBV30 and TRBJ1-5; TRBD1 is a possible D gene (5 bases). The CDR3 consists of 16 residues. V dropped 3 bases and J dropped 6 bases, with 21 bases sitting between them. Germline V lookup: CDR1 GTSNPN, CDR2 SVGIG (reference sequence). CDR3 loop: CAWRPSNRGFGQPQHF. In DNA, the CDR3 is TGTGCCTGGAGGCCTAGTAATAGGGGATTTGGTCAGCCCCAGCATTTT.

This clonotype was picked up a small number of times. At one end, the junction sequence differs from germline, possibly due to a read error. The chain recombines TRBV6-5 with TRBJ2-2; D call uncertain. Germline V CDR1 and CDR2: MNHEY, SVGAGI. CDR3 length equals 14 residues. CDR3 nucleotide sequence: TGTACCAGCAGTTACTCTGGCTTTACCGGGGAGCTGTTTTTT. This codes for CTSSYSGFTGELFF.

The chain joins TRBV29-1 to TRBJ1-1, with D hard to call. Trimming removed 7 bases at V and 4 bases at J, with 13 bases between. Germline-derived CDR1 and CDR2 are SQVTM and ANQGSEA. This CDR3 comprises 12 residues. The CDR3 protein is CSAGPWGTEAFF. The CDR3 region has the DNA TGCAGCGCTGGGCCGTGGGGCACTGAAGCTTTCTTT.

The chain employs TRBV3-1 and TRBJ2-5; tentatively, D is TRBD2 (6 bases). The V gene lost 4 bases and the J gene lost 4 bases, with 13 bases spanning the gap. Per germline, CDR1 LGHDT and CDR2 YNNKEL (reference sequence). This CDR3 contains 14 residues. The CDR3 DNA is TGTGCCAGCAGCCCCTGGCAGGGAGGAGAGACCCAGTACTTC. Protein sequence: CASSPWQGGETQYF.

The genes are TRBV10-3 and TRBJ1-2, with 7 bases aligning to TRBD1. V shed 11 bases, J shed 0 bases, and the junction held 6 bases outside the gene matches. The CDR3 consists of 13 residues. CDR1 and CDR2 (germline): ENHRY, SYGVKD. CDR3 sequence (DNA): TGTGCCGCACAGGGGTTAGCTAACTATGGCTACACCTTC. This sequence encodes CAAQGLANYGYTF.

The table lists this clonotype with a count of one. The chain joins TRBV6-5 to TRBJ1-1; 7 nucleotides align to TRBD1. Looked up from germline, CDR1 is MNHEY and CDR2 is SVGAGI. V trimming: 6 bases; J trimming: 10 bases; junction bases outside the gene matches: 8. The CDR3 covers 12 residues. CDR3 loop: CASSRDSRGAFF. The CDR3 nucleotides read TGTGCCAGCAGCCGGGACAGCCGGGGAGCTTTCTTT.

The rearrangement links TRBV29-1 to TRBJ2-3; the D call may be TRBD1 or TRBD2 (5 bases each). The CDR3 sequence is 12 residues long. V dropped 5 bases and J dropped 1 base, with 7 bases sitting between them. Germline CDR1 reads SQVTM; CDR2 reads ANQGSEA. CDR3 nucleotides: TGCAGCGTTCTGGGGGGCACAGATACGCAGTATTTT. Its protein is CSVLGGTDTQYF.

A remark on this clonotype: The junction does not match germline at one end; this may be a read error. The gene calls are TRBV5-1 and TRBJ2-6; 7 nucleotides agree with TRBD1. The germline gives CDR1 SGHRS, CDR2 YFSETQ. This CDR3 has 16 amino acids. CDR3 sequence: CASSPTGFSGASVLTF. CDR3 DNA sequence: TGCGCCAGCAGCCCGACAGGGTTCTCTGGGGCCAGCGTCCTGACTTTC.

This chain connects TRBV12-3 or TRBV12-4 to TRBJ2-7, with D possibly being TRBD1 (6 bases). The CDR3 totals 13 residues. V lost 6 bases and J 7 bases, leaving 16 bases between the germline ends. CDR3 region: CASSRRQAREQYF. The CDR3 coding sequence is TGTGCCAGCAGCCGCCGACAGGCCAGGGAGCAGTACTTC.

This clonotype was observed a few times. The chain carries TRBV28 and TRBJ2-7; the D gene is possibly TRBD2 (6 bases). This CDR3 comprises 15 residues. V lost 7 bases, J lost 0 bases, and 16 bases lay in between. From germline, CDR1 is MDHEN and CDR2 SYDVKM. CDR3 residues: CASTSGLYRSYEQYF. In DNA form, the CDR3 reads TGTGCCAGCACCTCGGGACTTTACCGCTCCTACGAGCAGTACTTC.

The chain uses TRBV5-1 and TRBJ1-1; D possibly corresponds to TRBD1 (5 bases). Germline V gives CDR1 SGHRS, CDR2 YFSETQ. The CDR3 totals 12 residues. Deletions cut 2 bases from V and 7 bases from J, with 9 bases between. CDR3 DNA: TGCGCCAGCAGCTTACCAGGGTTTGAAGCTTTCTTT. This sequence encodes CASSLPGFEAFF.

This clonotype was seen a few times. CDR3 coding DNA: TGTGCCAGCAGCTCACAGGGGGCGGTCACTGAAGCTTTCTTT. Its translation: CASSSQGAVTEAFF. The V and J genes are TRBV7-3 and TRBJ1-1; the match to TRBD1 covers 9 bases. This CDR3 is 14 amino acids long. Germline CDR1 and CDR2: SGHTA and FQGTGA. J was trimmed by 4 bases and V by 4 bases; bases with no gene match: 4. The full variable domain, with the rest looked up from reference TRBV7-3 and TRBJ1-1, is GAGVSQTPSNKVTEKGKYVELRCDPISGHTALYWYRQSLGQGPEFLIYFQGTGAADDSGLPNDRFFAVRPEGSVSTLKIQRTERGDSAVYLCASSSQGAVTEAFFGQGTRLTVV.

This clonotype was seen a few times. The genes are TRBV4-2 and TRBJ1-2, with D uncertain. The V end was cut by 0 bases, the J end by 4 bases, with 6 bases between. The CDR3 has 13 residues. CDR1 is LGHNA and CDR2 is YNFKEQ in the germline V gene. CDR3 residues: CASSQEGTYGYTF. CDR3 DNA sequence: TGTGCCAGCAGCCAAGAGGGAACCTATGGCTACACCTTC.

This clonotype was counted between two and nine times. V and J are TRBV21-1 and TRBJ2-5; the table's D call of TRBD1 was not tested on the DNA. The tail of the sequence fits TRBJ2-7 better, so the J call may be wrong. TRBV21-1 is a pseudogene. The CDR3 totals 12 residues. CDR3 coding DNA: TGTGCCAGCATCGTCAGGGCATACGAGCAGTACTTC. This codes for CASIVRAYEQYF.

The V and J genes are TRBV5-1 and TRBJ2-3; D uncertain. With 0 bases removed from V and 2 bases from J, the gap between germline ends came to 7 bases. Germline V gives CDR1 SGHRS, CDR2 YFSETQ. The CDR3 is 14 residues long. The CDR3 loop reads CASSLDSFTDTQYF. CDR3 bases: TGCGCCAGCAGCTTGGACAGCTTCACAGATACGCAGTATTTT.

V gene TRBV20-1 combines with J gene TRBJ2-1; 10 nucleotides align to TRBD1. The CDR3 runs 15 residues. Trimming took 1 base from V and 5 from J; bases not matched to a gene: 5. Germline CDR1 is DFQATT and CDR2 is SNEGSKA (reference sequence). The CDR3 sequence: CSARGGDRGNNEQFF. Written as DNA, the CDR3 is TGCAGTGCTAGAGGCGGGGACAGGGGAAACAATGAGCAGTTCTTC.

This clonotype was seen ten or more times. V usage is TRBV29-1 and J usage is TRBJ2-1, with D perhaps being TRBD1 or TRBD2 (5 bases each). The CDR3 has 10 amino acids. V gave up 2 bases and J gave up 12 bases, with 8 bases separating them. Germline CDR1 SQVTM, CDR2 ANQGSEA. The CDR3, as DNA: TGCAGCGTTGAAAACGGGGCGCAGTTCTTC. Its protein product is CSVENGAQFF.

This chain joins TRBV5-6 and TRBJ2-5; D is possibly TRBD2 (5 bases). Trimming cost V 2 bases and J 11 bases, with 16 bases left between them. CDR1 and CDR2 (germline): SGHDT, YYEEEE. The CDR3 is 13 amino acids. CDR3: CASSFGEGEEQYF. The CDR3 DNA follows: TGTGCCAGCAGCTTTGGTGAGGGAGAGGAGCAGTACTTC.

This clonotype has only one observation. The genes are TRBV2 and TRBJ2-3; the D call may be TRBD1 or TRBD2 (5 bases each). Trimming shortened V by 7 bases and J by 5 bases, and 19 bases separated the two germline ends. Per the germline V gene, CDR1 is SNHLY and CDR2 is FYNNEI. The CDR3 loop spans 15 amino acids. In nucleotides, the CDR3 is TGTGCCAGCACTTCGGGTTTCGGGGCGGGAGATACGCAGTATTTT. This encodes CASTSGFGAGDTQYF.

The DNA for the CDR3 is TGTGCCAGCAGTGGGCGGGACGCCTCAAACTATGGCTACACCTTC. The encoded protein is CASSGRDASNYGYTF. The J gene is TRBJ1-2, the V gene TRBV6-1; D is possibly TRBD1 (5 bases). The CDR3 has 15 residues. V was shortened by 4 bases and J by 2 bases, with 14 bases between the two germline ends. Germline lookup yields CDR1 MNHNS and CDR2 SASEGT.

In this sample, this clonotype turned up a few times. The chain uses TRBV7-2 and TRBJ1-2; tentative D call: TRBD1 (5 bases). This CDR3 region has 12 residues. The germline V and J ends were trimmed by 4 bases and 4 bases, with 7 bases remaining between them. Germline V gene sequence: CDR1 SGHTA, CDR2 FQGNSA. In nucleotides, the CDR3 is TGTGCCAGCAGCTACACAGGCTATGGCTACACCTTC. Protein sequence: CASSYTGYGYTF.

CDR3 DNA sequence: TGTGCCAGCAGCCGTACTAGGATCCCCTACAATGAGCAGTACTTC. It encodes CASSRTRIPYNEQYF. The V gene is TRBV7-2, the J gene TRBJ2-1; tentatively, D is TRBD2 (5 bases). The J call may be in error: the DNA end matches TRBJ2-7 better. This CDR3 contains 15 residues. The germline CDR1 and CDR2 sequences are SGHTA and FQGNSA.